Shown below are 2 T cell receptor beta chains from a single sample sequenced in a study of long-term antiretroviral therapy in people with HIV. The libraries were made with immunoSEQ v3.0 at survey level. Assay: immunoSEQ multiplex PCR; the TCRdb copy retains only in-frame clones and omits some. The sample carries approximately 30,000 clones, around 85% recorded once. The input for sequencing was unsorted PBMCs, taken 3 years after starting antiretroviral therapy. These TCRs come from a man in his forties or fifties with HIV.

The chain carries TRBV5-1 and TRBJ2-1; D ambiguous. The V end lost 0 bases, the J end lost 8 bases, and 3 bases lay between the germline ends. The germline gives CDR1 SGHRS, CDR2 YFSETQ. The CDR3 is 11 amino acids. DNA of the CDR3: TGCGCCAGCAGCTTGGGTTATGAGCAGTTCTTC. It translates to CASSLGYEQFF.

V is TRBV2 and J is TRBJ2-2; D unresolved. The CDR3 has 12 amino acids. Germline V CDR1 and CDR2: SNHLY, FYNNEI. Trimming took off 11 bases at V and 6 bases at J, with 13 bases between the two ends. The CDR3 DNA reads as TGTGCCCGCCGTCGTGGGCCCGGGGAGCTGTTTTTT. Translated: CARRRGPGELFF.